This is a list of T cell receptor beta chains from one sample in a study of PD-1 blockade in classical Hodgkin lymphoma. Only in-frame clones appear in the TCRdb table, and some are missing; sequencing was by immunoSEQ multiplex PCR. Of 9,500 to 12,000 clones in the sample, roughly 85% were seen once. The sample consisted of CD8+ T cells from blood, taken before the fourth cycle of nivolumab. These receptor sequences come from a human donor with classical Hodgkin lymphoma. The donor label of this sample is uncertain. CDR3s include the opening cysteine and the closing phenylalanine or tryptophan. Fields, in order: clone size, J gene, D gene, V gene, CDR3 protein, CDR3 DNA. D genes are given only for firm matches. Clone size is given for some rows only: seen once, a few or many times, or a class if the clone is expanded.

clone_size: .
j_call: TRBJ2-7
d_call: TRBD2
v_call: TRBV30
cdr3_aa: CASQTSRIVYEQYF
cdr3_nt: TGTGCCTCACAGACTAGCAGGATTGTCTACGAGCAGTACTTC

clone_size: .
j_call: TRBJ1-3
d_call: .
v_call: TRBV6-1
cdr3_aa: CASSEFGKSSGNTIYF
cdr3_nt: TGTGCCAGCAGTGAATTTGGGAAAAGCTCTGGAAACACCATATATTTT

clone_size: .
j_call: TRBJ1-4
d_call: TRBD1
v_call: TRBV11-1
cdr3_aa: CASSLVLWGQNEKLFF
cdr3_nt: TGTGCCAGCAGCTTAGTACTTTGGGGACAGAATGAAAAACTGTTTTTT

clone_size: .
j_call: TRBJ2-5
d_call: .
v_call: TRBV11-2
cdr3_aa: CASSPIGSRYQETQYF
cdr3_nt: TGTGCCAGCAGCCCCATCGGGAGCCGTTACCAAGAGACCCAGTACTTC

clone_size: .
j_call: TRBJ2-1
d_call: TRBD1
v_call: TRBV18
cdr3_aa: CASSPGQGNNEQFF
cdr3_nt: TGTGCCAGCTCACCGGGACAGGGAAACAATGAGCAGTTCTTC

clone_size: .
j_call: TRBJ1-5
d_call: TRBD1
v_call: TRBV13
cdr3_aa: CASSLGQGNQPQHF
cdr3_nt: TGTGCCAGCAGCCTTGGACAGGGGAATCAGCCCCAGCATTTT

clone_size: .
j_call: TRBJ2-2
d_call: TRBD1
v_call: TRBV6-1
cdr3_aa: CASRGTERDTGELFF
cdr3_nt: TGTGCCAGCAGGGGGACAGAGAGGGACACCGGGGAGCTGTTTTTT

clone_size: .
j_call: TRBJ2-7
d_call: .
v_call: TRBV6-5
cdr3_aa: CASRRSSADEQYF
cdr3_nt: TGTGCCAGCAGGCGATCTTCGGCCGACGAGCAGTACTTC

clone_size: .
j_call: TRBJ2-2
d_call: .
v_call: TRBV29-1
cdr3_aa: CSDKGTLTGELFF
cdr3_nt: TGCAGCGACAAGGGGACCCTTACCGGGGAGCTGTTTTTT

clone_size: .
j_call: TRBJ2-7
d_call: .
v_call: TRBV6-1
cdr3_aa: CASSEGSDKQYF
cdr3_nt: TGTGCCAGCAGTGAAGGTTCAGACAAGCAGTACTTC

clone_size: .
j_call: TRBJ2-3
d_call: TRBD2
v_call: TRBV27
cdr3_aa: CASSSPSGLAGAVDTQYF
cdr3_nt: TGTGCCAGCAGTTCTCCCTCGGGACTAGCGGGAGCGGTAGATACGCAGTATTTT

clone_size: .
j_call: TRBJ1-6
d_call: .
v_call: TRBV6-1
cdr3_aa: CASSELMGLRSPLHF
cdr3_nt: TGTGCCAGCAGTGAACTAATGGGACTGAGGTCACCCCTCCACTTT

clone_size: .
j_call: TRBJ2-1
d_call: .
v_call: TRBV30
cdr3_aa: CAWSNLGGRGNEQFF
cdr3_nt: TGTGCCTGGAGCAATCTAGGGGGGCGTGGGAATGAGCAGTTCTTC

clone_size: once
j_call: TRBJ1-2
d_call: .
v_call: TRBV7-9
cdr3_aa: CASSLGSGNIYGYTF
cdr3_nt: TGTGCCAGCAGCTTAGGGTCAGGGAATATATATGGCTACACCTTC

clone_size: .
j_call: TRBJ2-5
d_call: .
v_call: TRBV7-6
cdr3_aa: CASSFTEYQETQYF
cdr3_nt: TGTGCCAGCAGCTTTACGGAGTACCAAGAGACCCAGTACTTC

clone_size: .
j_call: TRBJ2-2
d_call: TRBD2
v_call: TRBV27
cdr3_aa: CASSPGLAGGPTGELFF
cdr3_nt: TGTGCCAGCAGTCCGGGACTAGCGGGAGGGCCCACCGGGGAGCTGTTTTTT

clone_size: .
j_call: TRBJ2-1
d_call: TRBD2
v_call: TRBV19
cdr3_aa: CASSSLDVSGRPLYNEQFF
cdr3_nt: TGTGCCAGTAGTTCACTGGATGTTAGCGGGAGACCTCTCTACAATGAGCAGTTCTTC

clone_size: .
j_call: TRBJ2-3
d_call: TRBD2
v_call: TRBV30
cdr3_aa: CAWSVLSGTPLGDTQYF
cdr3_nt: TGTGCCTGGAGTGTACTAAGCGGGACCCCCCTCGGAGATACGCAGTATTTT

clone_size: .
j_call: TRBJ2-7
d_call: TRBD1
v_call: TRBV25-1
cdr3_aa: CASSAPAGTGDYEQYF
cdr3_nt: TGTGCCAGCAGTGCACCCGCCGGGACAGGGGACTACGAGCAGTACTTC

clone_size: .
j_call: TRBJ2-5
d_call: TRBD1
v_call: TRBV2
cdr3_aa: CATAFGRVGQGVAETQYF
cdr3_nt: TGTGCCACCGCTTTCGGGCGTGTGGGACAGGGTGTCGCAGAGACCCAGTACTTC

clone_size: once
j_call: TRBJ2-7
d_call: TRBD1
v_call: TRBV27
cdr3_aa: CASSLLGDRFYEQYF
cdr3_nt: TGTGCCAGCAGTCTCCTCGGGGACAGGTTTTACGAGCAGTACTTC

clone_size: .
j_call: TRBJ1-1
d_call: .
v_call: TRBV5-4
cdr3_aa: CASSWHNTEAFF
cdr3_nt: TGTGCCAGCAGCTGGCATAACACTGAAGCTTTCTTT

clone_size: .
j_call: TRBJ2-1
d_call: TRBD2
v_call: TRBV27
cdr3_aa: CASNSGTSFNEQFF
cdr3_nt: TGTGCCAGCAACTCCGGGACTAGTTTCAATGAGCAGTTCTTC

clone_size: .
j_call: TRBJ2-1
d_call: TRBD2
v_call: TRBV6-4
cdr3_aa: CASSVTSETYNEQFF
cdr3_nt: TGTGCCAGCAGCGTTACTAGCGAGACCTACAATGAGCAGTTCTTC

clone_size: .
j_call: TRBJ1-2
d_call: .
v_call: TRBV4-1
cdr3_aa: CASSQEMGRNYGYTF
cdr3_nt: TGCGCCAGCAGCCAAGAGATGGGGCGCAACTATGGCTACACCTTC

clone_size: .
j_call: TRBJ2-1
d_call: .
v_call: TRBV4-1
cdr3_aa: CASSQPGLSYNEQFF
cdr3_nt: TGCGCCAGCAGCCAGCCAGGGCTTTCCTACAATGAGCAGTTCTTC

clone_size: .
j_call: TRBJ2-3
d_call: .
v_call: TRBV6-1
cdr3_aa: CASSEVAGATDTQYF
cdr3_nt: TGTGCCAGCAGTGAAGTGGCAGGGGCCACAGATACGCAGTATTTT

clone_size: .
j_call: TRBJ1-2
d_call: .
v_call: TRBV19
cdr3_aa: CASNNRPKREPQRYGYTF
cdr3_nt: TGTGCCAGTAATAATCGACCCAAACGGGAACCCCAGAGGTATGGCTACACCTTC

clone_size: .
j_call: TRBJ1-6
d_call: .
v_call: TRBV11-1
cdr3_aa: CASSSGQLNSPLHF
cdr3_nt: TGTGCCAGCAGCTCTGGACAGCTCAATTCACCCCTCCACTTT

clone_size: .
j_call: TRBJ2-7
d_call: .
v_call: TRBV27
cdr3_aa: CASRPSETYEQYF
cdr3_nt: TGTGCCAGCAGGCCCTCTGAGACCTACGAGCAGTACTTC

clone_size: .
j_call: TRBJ2-2
d_call: TRBD2
v_call: TRBV29-1
cdr3_aa: CSVAGGDLSNTGELFF
cdr3_nt: TGCAGCGTTGCGGGGGGGGACCTCTCGAACACCGGGGAGCTGTTTTTT

clone_size: .
j_call: TRBJ2-4
d_call: TRBD1
v_call: TRBV15
cdr3_aa: CATSRTNRGNIQYF
cdr3_nt: TGTGCCACCAGCCGAACTAACAGGGGAAACATTCAGTACTTC

clone_size: once
j_call: TRBJ2-3
d_call: .
v_call: TRBV4-1
cdr3_aa: CASSLQADTQYF
cdr3_nt: TGCGCCAGCAGCTTACAGGCAGATACGCAGTATTTT

clone_size: .
j_call: TRBJ2-1
d_call: .
v_call: TRBV5-1
cdr3_aa: CASSFRVEAANEQFF
cdr3_nt: TGCGCCAGCAGTTTTCGGGTGGAAGCGGCCAATGAGCAGTTCTTC

clone_size: .
j_call: TRBJ2-3
d_call: .
v_call: TRBV5-6
cdr3_aa: CASSLASSWGSDTQYF
cdr3_nt: TGTGCCAGCAGCTTAGCTTCTAGTTGGGGGTCCGATACGCAGTATTTT

clone_size: few
j_call: TRBJ1-2
d_call: .
v_call: TRBV5-6
cdr3_aa: CASRTGWNYGYTF
cdr3_nt: TGTGCCAGCAGGACGGGGTGGAACTATGGCTACACCTTC

clone_size: .
j_call: TRBJ1-4
d_call: .
v_call: TRBV25-1
cdr3_aa: CASSEARGQGKLFF
cdr3_nt: TGTGCCAGCAGTGAAGCCAGGGGCCAAGGAAAACTGTTTTTT

clone_size: .
j_call: TRBJ2-7
d_call: .
v_call: TRBV6-6
cdr3_aa: CASSYEQVLQYEQYF
cdr3_nt: TGTGCCAGCAGTTACGAACAGGTACTACAATACGAGCAGTACTTC

clone_size: .
j_call: TRBJ2-7
d_call: .
v_call: TRBV28
cdr3_aa: CASSWGSSYEQYF
cdr3_nt: TGTGCCAGCAGTTGGGGCAGCTCCTACGAGCAGTACTTC

clone_size: .
j_call: TRBJ1-1
d_call: .
v_call: TRBV29-1
cdr3_aa: CSVDRRGVRANTEAFF
cdr3_nt: TGCAGCGTTGACCGGCGAGGGGTCCGGGCGAACACTGAAGCTTTCTTT

clone_size: .
j_call: TRBJ2-2
d_call: TRBD1
v_call: TRBV29-1
cdr3_aa: CSAQGTGQIANTGELFF
cdr3_nt: TGCAGCGCACAAGGGACAGGTCAAATCGCGAACACCGGGGAGCTGTTTTTT

clone_size: once
j_call: TRBJ2-1
d_call: .
v_call: TRBV7-2
cdr3_aa: CASSFWGYNEQFF
cdr3_nt: TGTGCCAGCAGCTTCTGGGGGTACAATGAGCAGTTCTTC

clone_size: .
j_call: TRBJ2-1
d_call: TRBD2
v_call: TRBV19
cdr3_aa: CASSKEKGLAGLHLFYNEQFF
cdr3_nt: TGTGCCAGTAGTAAGGAGAAGGGACTAGCGGGACTTCATCTCTTTTACAATGAGCAGTTCTTC